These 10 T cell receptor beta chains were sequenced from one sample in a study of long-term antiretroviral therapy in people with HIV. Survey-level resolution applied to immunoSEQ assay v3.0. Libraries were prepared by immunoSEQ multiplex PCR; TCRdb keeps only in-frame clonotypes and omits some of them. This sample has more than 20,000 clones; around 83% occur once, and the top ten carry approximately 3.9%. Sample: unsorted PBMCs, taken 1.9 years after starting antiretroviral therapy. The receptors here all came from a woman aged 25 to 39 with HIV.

The CDR3 here is CASSQRIRDSSRNTEAFF. The CDR3 DNA reads as TGTGCCAGCAGCCAGAGAATCCGGGACAGCTCCCGGAACACTGAAGCTTTCTTT. The chain carries TRBV7-2 and TRBJ1-1; 7 bases fit TRBD1. With V trimmed by 5 bases and J by 1 base, 16 bases remained unmatched. Germline assignment: CDR1 SGHTA and CDR2 FQGNSA. The CDR3 is 18 residues long.

The CDR3 region has the DNA TGTGCCAGCAGCGTAGAGGGCGGGGGGGTAAATGAGCAGTTCTTC. It is translated as CASSVEGGGVNEQFF. The V call is TRBV9, the J call TRBJ2-1, with 9 bases that match TRBD2. This CDR3 is 15 amino acids long. Germline V gene lookup returns CDR1 SGDLS and CDR2 YYNGEE. V trimming: 0 bases; J trimming: 7 bases; junction bases outside the gene matches: 5.

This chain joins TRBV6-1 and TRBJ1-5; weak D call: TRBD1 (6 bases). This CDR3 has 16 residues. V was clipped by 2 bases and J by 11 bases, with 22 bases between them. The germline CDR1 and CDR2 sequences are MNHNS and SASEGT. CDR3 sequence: CASSEKNWGRLGAQHF. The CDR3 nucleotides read TGTGCCAGCAGTGAAAAGAACTGGGGGCGCCTAGGAGCCCAGCATTTT.

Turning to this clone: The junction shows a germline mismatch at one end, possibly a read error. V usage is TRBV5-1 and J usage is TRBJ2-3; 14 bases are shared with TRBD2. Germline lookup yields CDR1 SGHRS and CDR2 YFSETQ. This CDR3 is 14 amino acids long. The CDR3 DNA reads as TGCGCCAGCAGCTCGGGACTAGCGGGGGAGCGAGAGTGCTTT. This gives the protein CASSSGLAGERECF. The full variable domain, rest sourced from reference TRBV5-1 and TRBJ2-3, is KAGVTQTPRYLIKTRGQQVTLSCSPISGHRSVSWYQQTPGQGLQFLFEYFSETQRNKGNFPGRFSGRQFSNSRSEMNVSTLELGDSALYLCASSSGLAGERECFGPGTRLTVL.

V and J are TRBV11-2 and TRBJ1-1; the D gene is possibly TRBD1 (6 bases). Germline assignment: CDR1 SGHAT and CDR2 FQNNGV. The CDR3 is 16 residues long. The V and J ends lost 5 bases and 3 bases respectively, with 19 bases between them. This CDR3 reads CASSRKLGGRDTEAFF. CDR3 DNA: TGTGCCAGCAGCAGGAAATTGGGGGGGCGGGACACTGAAGCTTTCTTT.

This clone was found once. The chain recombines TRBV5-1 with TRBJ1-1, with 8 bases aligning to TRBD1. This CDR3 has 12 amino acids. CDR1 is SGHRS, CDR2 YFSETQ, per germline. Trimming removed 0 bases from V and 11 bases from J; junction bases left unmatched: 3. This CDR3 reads CASSLGRGHAFF. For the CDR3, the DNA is TGCGCCAGCAGCTTGGGCAGGGGGCACGCTTTCTTT.

In DNA form, the CDR3 reads TGCAGCGTTGAAACAGGGGGCGAGAACACCGGGGAGCTGTTTTTT. Translation: CSVETGGENTGELFF. This chain links TRBV29-1 with TRBJ2-2; 9 positions agree with TRBD1. CDR1 SQVTM and CDR2 ANQGSEA come from the germline V gene. V dropped 2 bases and J dropped 1; count of bases not matched to a gene: 2. This CDR3 is built from 15 residues.

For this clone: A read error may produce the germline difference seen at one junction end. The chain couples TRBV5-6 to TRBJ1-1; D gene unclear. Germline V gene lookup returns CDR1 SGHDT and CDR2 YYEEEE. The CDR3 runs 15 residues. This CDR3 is CASSLGQERATGAFF. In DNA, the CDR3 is TGTGCCAGCAGCTTGGGGCAGGAGAGAGCCACTGGAGCTTTCTTT.

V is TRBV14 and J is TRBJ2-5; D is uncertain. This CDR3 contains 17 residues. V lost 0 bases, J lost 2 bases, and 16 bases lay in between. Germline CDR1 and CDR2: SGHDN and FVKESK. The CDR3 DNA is TGTGCCAGCAGCCAAGATTATATCCGGCCTTCACAAGAGACCCAGTACTTC. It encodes CASSQDYIRPSQETQYF.

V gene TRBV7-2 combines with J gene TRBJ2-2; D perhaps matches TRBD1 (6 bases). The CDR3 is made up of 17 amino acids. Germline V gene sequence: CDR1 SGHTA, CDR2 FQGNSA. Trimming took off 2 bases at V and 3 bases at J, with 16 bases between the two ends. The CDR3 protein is CASSLFLATGYTGELFF. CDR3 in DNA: TGTGCCAGCAGCTTATTTTTGGCGACAGGATACACCGGGGAGCTGTTTTTT.